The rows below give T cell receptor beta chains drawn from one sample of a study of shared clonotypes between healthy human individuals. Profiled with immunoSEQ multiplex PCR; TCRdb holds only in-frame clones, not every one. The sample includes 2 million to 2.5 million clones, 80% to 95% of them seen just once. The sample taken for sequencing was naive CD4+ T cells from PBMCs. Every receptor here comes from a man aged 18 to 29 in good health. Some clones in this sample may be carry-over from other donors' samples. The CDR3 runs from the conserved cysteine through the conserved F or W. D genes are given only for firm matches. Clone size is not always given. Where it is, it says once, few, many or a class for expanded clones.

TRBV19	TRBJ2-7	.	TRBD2	CASSIESGTPYEQYF	TGTGCCAGTAGTATAGAAAGCGGGACCCCTTACGAGCAGTACTTC
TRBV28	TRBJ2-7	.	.	CASTGNYEQYF	TGTGCCAGCACAGGGAACTACGAGCAGTACTTC
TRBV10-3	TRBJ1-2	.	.	CAISESRGRQYGYTF	TGTGCCATCAGTGAGTCACGGGGCCGGCAATATGGCTACACCTTC
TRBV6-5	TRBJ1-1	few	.	CASSSPVDTEAFF	TGTGCCAGCAGCTCCCCAGTAGACACTGAAGCTTTCTTT
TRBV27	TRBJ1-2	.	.	CASSQSQLHGYTF	TGTGCCAGCAGTCAGTCACAGCTCCATGGCTACACCTTC
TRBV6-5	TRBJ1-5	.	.	CASSLRGSNQPQHF	TGTGCCAGCAGTTTAAGGGGGAGCAATCAGCCCCAGCATTTT
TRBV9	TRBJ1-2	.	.	CASSPDQGTYGYTF	TGTGCCAGCAGCCCCGACCAGGGGACCTATGGCTACACCTTC
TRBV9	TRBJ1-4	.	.	CASSPVNQDGRTTNEKLFF	TGTGCCAGCAGCCCTGTCAACCAGGACGGTCGTACAACTAATGAAAAACTGTTTTTT
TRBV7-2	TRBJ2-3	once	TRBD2	CASSLVPSGRPTDTQYF	TGTGCCAGCAGCTTAGTTCCTAGCGGGAGACCGACAGATACGCAGTATTTT
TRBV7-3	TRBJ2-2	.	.	CASSLRFAGELFF	TGTGCCAGCAGCTTAAGGTTCGCCGGGGAGCTGTTTTTT
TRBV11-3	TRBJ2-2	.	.	CASSSTRGAGELFF	TGTGCCAGCAGCTCAACCCGGGGCGCCGGGGAGCTGTTTTTT
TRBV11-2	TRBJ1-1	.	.	CASSLPIRGEAFF	TGTGCCAGCAGCTTGCCGATCCGGGGTGAAGCTTTCTTT
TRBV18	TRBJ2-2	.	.	CASSAPTNTGELFF	TGTGCCAGCTCAGCACCTACGAACACCGGGGAGCTGTTTTTT
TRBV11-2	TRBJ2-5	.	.	CASSLGQETQYF	TGTGCCAGCAGCTTAGGCCAAGAGACCCAGTACTTC
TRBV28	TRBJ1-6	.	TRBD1	CATHGQGSFSPLHF	TGTGCCACACACGGACAGGGGTCGTTTTCACCCCTCCACTTT
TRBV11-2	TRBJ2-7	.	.	CASSLVVRGSYEQYF	TGTGCCAGCAGCTTAGTAGTTAGGGGTAGCTACGAGCAGTACTTC
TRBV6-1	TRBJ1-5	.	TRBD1	CASRTGTANQPQHF	TGTGCCAGCAGAACAGGGACAGCCAATCAGCCCCAGCATTTT
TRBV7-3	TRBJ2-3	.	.	CASSPGGDTQYF	TGTGCCAGCAGCCCCGGGGGAGATACGCAGTATTTT
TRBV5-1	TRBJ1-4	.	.	CASSGGPGDEKLFF	TGCGCCAGCAGCGGAGGTCCTGGGGATGAAAAACTGTTTTTT
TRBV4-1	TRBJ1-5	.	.	CASSQGRDHGPQHF	TGCGCCAGCAGCCAAGGCAGGGATCATGGGCCCCAGCATTTT
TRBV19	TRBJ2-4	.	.	CASSPGGGLAKNIQYF	TGTGCCAGTAGCCCCGGTGGGGGGCTAGCCAAAAACATTCAGTACTTC
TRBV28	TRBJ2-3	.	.	CASSSGGALQDTQYF	TGTGCCAGCAGTTCGGGGGGCGCCCTCCAAGATACGCAGTATTTT